What follows are 3 T cell receptor beta chains derived from one specimen sequenced in a study of blood T cells in healthy people across ages (dated by TCRdb to the mid-2010s). The method behind the library was 5' RACE. The sequencer was an Illumina HiSeq 2500. The second PCR ran for roughly 7 to 11 cycles and used a J-beta primer mix along with a sample-barcoded 5' primer. TCRdb cleaned the public reads at Q25 with fastp, built clones with MiXCR and kept in-frame beta chains. All rows with the same CDR3 protein become a single entry with the most common DNA and genes. A total of roughly 1.5 million distinct CDR3 sequences appear in this sample, approximately 42% of them only once. The ten top clones hold roughly 3.7% of the sample. Sequencing was carried out using blood. Receptors originate from a woman aged 18-29 years in good health.

The rearrangement links TRBV11-2 to TRBJ2-5; TRBD1 agrees at 7 bases. This CDR3 is built from 15 residues. The ends lost 4 bases at V and 1 base at J; junction bases unmatched: 6. Germline assignment: CDR1 SGHAT and CDR2 FQNNGV. As DNA, the CDR3 is TGTGCCAGCAGCTCCGCGACAGGGATCCAAGAGACCCAGTACTTC. Translating gives CASSSATGIQETQYF.

In DNA, the CDR3 is TGTGCCAGCAGTACCATACAAGGCATATTTTACGAGCAGTTCTTC. Its translation is CASSTIQGIFYEQFF. This sequence joins TRBV7-9 and TRBJ2-1, with unresolved D. This CDR3 region has 15 residues. With 6 bases removed from V and 10 bases from J, the gap between germline ends came to 22 bases. The V gene's germline CDR1 is SEHNR and CDR2 FQNEAQ (reference sequence).

This clonotype was recorded a few times. This chain joins TRBV7-9 and TRBJ2-1; 8 bases align to TRBD1. The V and J ends lost 5 bases and 8 bases, in that order; junction bases with no gene match: 5. The CDR3 extends over 13 amino acids. Germline V gene sequence: CDR1 SEHNR, CDR2 FQNEAQ (reference sequence). The CDR3 DNA reads TGTGCCAGCAGCGTACAGGGGGGTGATGAGCAGTTCTTC. Amino acids: CASSVQGGDEQFF.